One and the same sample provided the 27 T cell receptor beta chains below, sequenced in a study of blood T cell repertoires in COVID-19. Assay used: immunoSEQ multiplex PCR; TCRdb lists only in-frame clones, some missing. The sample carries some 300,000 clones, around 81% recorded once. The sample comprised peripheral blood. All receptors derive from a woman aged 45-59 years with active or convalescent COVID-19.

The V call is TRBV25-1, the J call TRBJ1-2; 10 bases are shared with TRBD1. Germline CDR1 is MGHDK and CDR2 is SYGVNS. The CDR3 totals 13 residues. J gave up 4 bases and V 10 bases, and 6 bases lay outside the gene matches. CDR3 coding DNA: TGTGCCACAGGACAGGGGGGGACCTATGGCTACACCTTC. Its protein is CATGQGGTYGYTF.

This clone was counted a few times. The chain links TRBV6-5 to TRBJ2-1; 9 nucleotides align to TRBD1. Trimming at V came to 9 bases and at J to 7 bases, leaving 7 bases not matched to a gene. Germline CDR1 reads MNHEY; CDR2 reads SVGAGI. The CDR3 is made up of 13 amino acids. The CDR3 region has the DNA TGTGCCAGTACAGGGGGCCCGGATAATGAGCAGTTCTTC. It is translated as CASTGGPDNEQFF.

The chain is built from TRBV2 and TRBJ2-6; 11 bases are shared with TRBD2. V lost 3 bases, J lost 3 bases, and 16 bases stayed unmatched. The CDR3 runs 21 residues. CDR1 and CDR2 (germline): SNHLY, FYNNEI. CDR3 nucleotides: TGTGCCAGCAGTGATATGGGGACTAGCGGCGCCAGGTGGCTTGGGGCCAACGTCCTGACTTTC. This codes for CASSDMGTSGARWLGANVLTF.

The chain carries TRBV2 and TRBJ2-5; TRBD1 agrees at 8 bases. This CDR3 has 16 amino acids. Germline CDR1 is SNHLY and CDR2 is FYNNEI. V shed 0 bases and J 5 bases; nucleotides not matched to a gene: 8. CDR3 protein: CASSEAGRQGSETQYF. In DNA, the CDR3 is TGTGCCAGCAGTGAAGCAGGACGACAGGGGTCGGAGACCCAGTACTTC.

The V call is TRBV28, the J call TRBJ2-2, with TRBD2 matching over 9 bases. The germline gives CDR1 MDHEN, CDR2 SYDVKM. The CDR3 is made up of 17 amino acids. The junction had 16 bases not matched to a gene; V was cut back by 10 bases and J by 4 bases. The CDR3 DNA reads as TGTGCCACCCTCGCGGGAGGGTGGGTAGAGGCCACCGGGGAGCTGTTTTTT. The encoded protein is CATLAGGWVEATGELFF.

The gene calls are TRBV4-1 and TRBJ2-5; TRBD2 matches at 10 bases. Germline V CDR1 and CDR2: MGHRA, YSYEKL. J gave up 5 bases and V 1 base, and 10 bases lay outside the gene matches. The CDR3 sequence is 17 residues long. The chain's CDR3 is CASSQAQREGVRETQYF. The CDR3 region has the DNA TGCGCCAGCAGCCAAGCCCAGCGGGAGGGGGTAAGGGAGACCCAGTACTTC.

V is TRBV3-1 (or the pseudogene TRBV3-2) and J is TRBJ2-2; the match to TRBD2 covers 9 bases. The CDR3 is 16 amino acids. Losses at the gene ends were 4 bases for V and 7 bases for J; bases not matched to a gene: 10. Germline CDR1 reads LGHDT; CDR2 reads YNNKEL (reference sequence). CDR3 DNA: TGTGCCAGCAGCCGGGCATTGGCTAGCGGGGTCGGGGAGCTGTTTTTT. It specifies CASSRALASGVGELFF.

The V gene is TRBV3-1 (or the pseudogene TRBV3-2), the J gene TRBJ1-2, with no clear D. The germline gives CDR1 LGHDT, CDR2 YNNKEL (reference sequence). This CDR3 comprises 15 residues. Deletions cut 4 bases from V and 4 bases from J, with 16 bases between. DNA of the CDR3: TGTGCCAGCAGCCGCCGACCGACGGAGGGCTATGGCTACACCTTC. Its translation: CASSRRPTEGYGYTF.

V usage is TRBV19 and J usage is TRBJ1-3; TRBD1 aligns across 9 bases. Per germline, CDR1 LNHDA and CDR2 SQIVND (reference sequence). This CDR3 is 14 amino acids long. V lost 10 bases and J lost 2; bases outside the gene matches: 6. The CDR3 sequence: CATSRDRAGNTIYF. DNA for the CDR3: TGTGCCACCAGCCGGGACAGGGCTGGAAACACCATATATTTT.

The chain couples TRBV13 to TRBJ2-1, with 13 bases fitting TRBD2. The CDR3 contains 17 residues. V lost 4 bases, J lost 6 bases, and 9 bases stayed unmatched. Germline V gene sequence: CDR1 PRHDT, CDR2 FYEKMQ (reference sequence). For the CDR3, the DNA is TGTGCCAGCAGCTCCGGGACTAGCGGGATTTTGATCAATGAGCAGTTCTTC. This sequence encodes CASSSGTSGILINEQFF.

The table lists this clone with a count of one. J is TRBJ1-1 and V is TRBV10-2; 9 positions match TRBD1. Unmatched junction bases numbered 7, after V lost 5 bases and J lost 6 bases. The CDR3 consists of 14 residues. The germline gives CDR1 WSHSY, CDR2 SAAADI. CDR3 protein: CASSTGGYNAEAFF. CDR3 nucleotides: TGCGCCAGCAGTACAGGGGGCTATAACGCTGAAGCTTTCTTT.

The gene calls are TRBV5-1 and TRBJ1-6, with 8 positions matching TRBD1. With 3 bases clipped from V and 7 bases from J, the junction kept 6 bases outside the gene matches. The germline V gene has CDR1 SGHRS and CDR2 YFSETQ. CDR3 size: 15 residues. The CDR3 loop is CASSSQGARNSPLHF. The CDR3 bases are TGCGCCAGCAGCTCGCAGGGGGCAAGGAATTCACCCCTCCACTTT.

CDR3 nucleotide sequence: TGCGCCAGCAGCCAAGTGGGAGGGACTCGGGGCTACACCTTC. This sequence encodes CASSQVGGTRGYTF. The V call is TRBV4-1, the J call TRBJ1-2; perhaps TRBD1 as D (5 bases). The CDR3 sequence is 14 residues long. In germline, CDR1 is MGHRA, CDR2 YSYEKL. V was cut by 1 base and J by 8 bases, with 14 bases left in between.

In DNA, the CDR3 is TGCGCCAGCAGCCAAGTGGTGGCGGGGGGGTTGGTGGATACGCAGTATTTT. Translation: CASSQVVAGGLVDTQYF. The V call is TRBV4-1, the J call TRBJ2-3, with 9 nucleotides matching TRBD2. Per germline, CDR1 MGHRA and CDR2 YSYEKL. The CDR3 contains 17 residues. V lost 1 base, J lost 6 bases, and 11 bases stayed unmatched.

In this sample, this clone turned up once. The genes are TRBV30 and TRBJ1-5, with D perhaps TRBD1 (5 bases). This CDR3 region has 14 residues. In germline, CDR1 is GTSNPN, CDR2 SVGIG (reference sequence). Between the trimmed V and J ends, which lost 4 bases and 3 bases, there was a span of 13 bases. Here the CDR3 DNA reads TGTGCCTGGACCTTGGGGGGGGTCAATCAGCCCCAGCATTTT. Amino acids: CAWTLGGVNQPQHF.

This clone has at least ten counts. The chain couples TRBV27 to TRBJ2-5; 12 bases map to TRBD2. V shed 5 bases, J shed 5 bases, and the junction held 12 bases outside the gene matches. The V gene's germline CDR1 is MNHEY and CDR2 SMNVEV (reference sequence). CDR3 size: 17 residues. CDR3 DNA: TGTGCCAGCAGTCTTAATCGGCTAGCGGGAGGGGGCGAGACCCAGTACTTC. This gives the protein CASSLNRLAGGGETQYF.

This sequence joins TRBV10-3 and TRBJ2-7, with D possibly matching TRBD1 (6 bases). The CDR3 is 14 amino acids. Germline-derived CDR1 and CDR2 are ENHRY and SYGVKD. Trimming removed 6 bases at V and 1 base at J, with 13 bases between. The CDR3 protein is CAIRPGHSSYEQYF. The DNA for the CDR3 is TGTGCCATCAGACCGGGACATTCGTCCTACGAGCAGTACTTC.

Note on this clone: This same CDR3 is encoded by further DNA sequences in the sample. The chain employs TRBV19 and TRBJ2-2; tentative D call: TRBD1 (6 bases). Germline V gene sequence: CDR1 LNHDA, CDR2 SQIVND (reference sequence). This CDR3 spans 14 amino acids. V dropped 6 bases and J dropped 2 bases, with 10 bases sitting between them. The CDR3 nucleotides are TGTGCCAGTAGGAAACAGGGAAACACCGGGGAGCTGTTTTTT. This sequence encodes CASRKQGNTGELFF.

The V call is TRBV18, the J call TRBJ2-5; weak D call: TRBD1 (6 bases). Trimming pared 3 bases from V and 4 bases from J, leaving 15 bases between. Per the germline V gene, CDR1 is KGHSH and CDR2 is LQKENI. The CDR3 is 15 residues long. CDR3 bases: TGTGCCAGCTCACCTGGGCAGGGGTCGCGAGAGACCCAGTACTTC. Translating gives CASSPGQGSRETQYF.

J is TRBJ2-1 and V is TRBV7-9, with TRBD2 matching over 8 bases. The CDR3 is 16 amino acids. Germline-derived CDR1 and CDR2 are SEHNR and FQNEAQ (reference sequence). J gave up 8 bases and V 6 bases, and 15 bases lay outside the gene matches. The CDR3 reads CASRGVTTSGGDEQFF. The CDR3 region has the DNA TGTGCCAGCAGGGGGGTGACTACGTCGGGAGGGGATGAGCAGTTCTTC.

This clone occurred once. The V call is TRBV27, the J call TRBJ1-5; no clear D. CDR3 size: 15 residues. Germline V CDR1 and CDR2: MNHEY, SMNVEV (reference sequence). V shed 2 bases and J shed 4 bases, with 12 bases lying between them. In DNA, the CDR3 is TGTGCCAGCAGTTTAGCGGTAGAGAGGAATCAGCCCCAGCATTTT. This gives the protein CASSLAVERNQPQHF.

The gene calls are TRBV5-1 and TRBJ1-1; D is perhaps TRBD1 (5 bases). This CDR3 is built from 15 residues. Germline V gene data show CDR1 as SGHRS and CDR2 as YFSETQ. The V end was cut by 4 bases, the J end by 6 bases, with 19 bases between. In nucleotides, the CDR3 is TGCGCCAGCAGCGGGGGGTTGGGCAGGAGCCCTGAAGCTTTCTTT. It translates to CASSGGLGRSPEAFF.

CDR3: CASSWTSGGHNEQFF. The CDR3, as DNA: TGTGCCAGCAGCTGGACTAGCGGGGGTCACAATGAGCAGTTCTTC. The gene calls are TRBV5-6 and TRBJ2-1, with TRBD2 identical over 13 bases. CDR3 size: 15 residues. Germline CDR1 is SGHDT and CDR2 is YYEEEE. The J segment lost 5 bases and the V segment lost 3 bases, leaving 2 bases of the junction unmatched.

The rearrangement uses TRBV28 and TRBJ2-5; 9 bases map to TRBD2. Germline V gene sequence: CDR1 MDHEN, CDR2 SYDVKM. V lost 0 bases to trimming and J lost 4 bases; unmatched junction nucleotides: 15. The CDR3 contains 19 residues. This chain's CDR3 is CASSLWSGFSGSLRETQYF. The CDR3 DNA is TGTGCCAGCAGTTTATGGTCGGGGTTTAGCGGGAGTCTCCGAGAGACCCAGTACTTC. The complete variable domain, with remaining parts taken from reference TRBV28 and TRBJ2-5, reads DVKVTQSSRYLVKRTGEKVFLECVQDMDHENMFWYRQDPGLGLRLIYFSYDVKMKEKGDIPEGYSVSREKKERFSLILESASTNQTSMYLCASSLWSGFSGSLRETQYFGPGTRLLVL.

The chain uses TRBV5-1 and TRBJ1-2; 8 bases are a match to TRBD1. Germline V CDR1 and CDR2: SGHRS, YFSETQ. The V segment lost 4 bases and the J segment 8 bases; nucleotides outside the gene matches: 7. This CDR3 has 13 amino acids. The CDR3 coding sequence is TGCGCCAGCAGCACTCAGGGGGCGGGCGGCTACACCTTC. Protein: CASSTQGAGGYTF.

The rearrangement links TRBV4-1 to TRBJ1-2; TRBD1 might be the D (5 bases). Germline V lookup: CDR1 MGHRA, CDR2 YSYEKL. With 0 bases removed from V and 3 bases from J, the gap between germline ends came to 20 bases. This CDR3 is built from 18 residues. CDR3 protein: CASSQDLWTLDRDYGYTF. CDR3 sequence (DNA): TGCGCCAGCAGCCAAGATCTGTGGACCCTAGACAGAGACTATGGCTACACCTTC.

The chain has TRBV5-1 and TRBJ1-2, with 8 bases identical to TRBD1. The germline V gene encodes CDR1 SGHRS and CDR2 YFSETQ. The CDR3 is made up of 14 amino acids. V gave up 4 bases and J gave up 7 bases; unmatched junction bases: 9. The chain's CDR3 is CASSTGQGGVGYTF. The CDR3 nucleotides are TGCGCCAGCAGCACCGGACAGGGCGGCGTTGGCTACACCTTC.